The clone carrying this TCR beta chain was seen a few times. These data come from a study of cytomegalovirus exposure and HLA in healthy donors. The PCR used 60 Vbeta and 13 Jbeta primers. Method: immunoSEQ multiplex PCR; TCRdb's copy keeps in-frame clones and lacks some. The repertoire holds about 200,000 clones, 82% seen once, with roughly 2.5% in the top ten. With V trimmed by 0 bases and J by 4 bases, 3 bases remained unmatched. Germline values: CDR1 GTSNPN, CDR2 SVGIG (reference sequence). The CDR3 sequence is 15 residues long. This receptor was identified in a woman aged 40 to 50 in good health and CMV-seronegative. The chain has TRBV30 and TRBJ2-1; 10 bases are a match to TRBD2. What was sequenced was PBMCs. The CDR3 is CAWSVGLAVYNEQFF. For the CDR3, the DNA is TGTGCCTGGAGTGTAGGACTAGCGGTATACAATGAGCAGTTCTTC.